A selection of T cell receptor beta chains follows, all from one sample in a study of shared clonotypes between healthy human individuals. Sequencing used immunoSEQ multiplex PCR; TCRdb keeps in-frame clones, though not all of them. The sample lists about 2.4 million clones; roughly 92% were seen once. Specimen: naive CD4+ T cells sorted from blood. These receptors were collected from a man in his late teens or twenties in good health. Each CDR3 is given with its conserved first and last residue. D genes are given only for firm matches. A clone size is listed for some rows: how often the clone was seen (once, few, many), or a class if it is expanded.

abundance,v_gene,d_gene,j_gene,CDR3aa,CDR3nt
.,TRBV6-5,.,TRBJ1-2,CASREGGYGYTF,TGTGCCAGCAGAGAAGGGGGGTATGGCTACACCTTC
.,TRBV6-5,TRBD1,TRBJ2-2,CASSSQGANTGELFF,TGTGCCAGCAGTTCCCAGGGGGCGAACACCGGGGAGCTGTTTTTT
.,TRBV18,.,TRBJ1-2,CASSPPNREVPGGYTF,TGTGCCAGCTCACCACCGAACAGGGAAGTTCCCGGCGGCTACACCTTC
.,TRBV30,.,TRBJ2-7,CAWKGWGTYEQYF,TGTGCCTGGAAGGGGTGGGGAACCTACGAGCAGTACTTC
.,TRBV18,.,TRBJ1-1,CASSPTGDKNTEAFF,TGTGCCAGCTCCCCTACCGGGGACAAAAACACTGAAGCTTTCTTT
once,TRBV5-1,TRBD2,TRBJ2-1,CASSNPGLAGGTHEQFF,TGCGCCAGCAGCAACCCGGGACTAGCGGGGGGCACCCATGAGCAGTTCTTC
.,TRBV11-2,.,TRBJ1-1,CASSPGLTRTKNTEAFF,TGTGCCAGCAGCCCCGGACTGACGAGGACAAAAAACACTGAAGCTTTCTTT
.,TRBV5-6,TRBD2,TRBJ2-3,CASSLLGTSGISGTDTQYF,TGTGCCAGCAGCTTGCTTGGGACTAGCGGGATCAGTGGCACAGATACGCAGTATTTT
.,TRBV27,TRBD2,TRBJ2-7,CASRGGTSGLYEQYF,TGTGCCAGCAGGGGTGGGACTAGCGGGCTTTACGAGCAGTACTTC
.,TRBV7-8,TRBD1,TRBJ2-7,CASSLGDRGSYEQYF,TGTGCCAGCAGCTTAGGGGACAGGGGATCCTACGAGCAGTACTTC
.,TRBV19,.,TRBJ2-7,CASSMDSSVKAVQYF,TGTGCCAGTAGTATGGATTCGTCCGTTAAGGCTGTGCAGTACTTC
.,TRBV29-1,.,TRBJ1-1,CSVEGLFGGYNTEAFF,TGCAGCGTTGAAGGTCTATTCGGAGGGTACAACACTGAAGCTTTCTTT
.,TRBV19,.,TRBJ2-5,CASTPPGLETQYF,TGTGCCAGTACCCCGCCGGGTTTAGAGACCCAGTACTTC
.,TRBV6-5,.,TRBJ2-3,CASRDFFPDTQYF,TGTGCCAGCAGAGACTTTTTCCCAGATACGCAGTATTTT
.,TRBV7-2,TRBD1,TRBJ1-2,CASSLMGQNYGYTF,TGTGCCAGCAGCTTAATGGGACAGAACTATGGCTACACCTTC
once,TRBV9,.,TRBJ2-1,CASSANTINEQFF,TGTGCCAGCAGCGCCAATACCATCAATGAGCAGTTCTTC
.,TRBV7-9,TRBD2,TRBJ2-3,CASSLRASGGTDTQYF,TGTGCCAGCAGCTTAAGGGCTAGCGGGGGGACAGATACGCAGTATTTT
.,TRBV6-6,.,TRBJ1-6,CASSRSIPLHF,TGTGCCAGCAGTCGGTCGATACCCCTCCACTTT
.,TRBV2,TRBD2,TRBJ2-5,CASSETSGKETQYF,TGTGCCAGCAGTGAAACTAGCGGGAAAGAGACCCAGTACTTC
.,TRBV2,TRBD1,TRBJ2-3,CASSGQGGGTDTQYF,TGTGCCAGCAGTGGACAGGGGGGAGGGACAGATACGCAGTATTTT
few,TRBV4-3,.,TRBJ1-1,CASSQDLDTEAFF,TGCGCCAGCAGCCAAGATCTGGACACTGAAGCTTTCTTT
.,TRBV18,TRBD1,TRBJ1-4,CASSRTGLGEKLFF,TGTGCCAGCTCCCGGACAGGGTTAGGTGAAAAACTGTTTTTT
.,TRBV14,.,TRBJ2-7,CASSQGGAGKVVYEQYF,TGTGCCAGCAGCCAAGGTGGAGCAGGGAAGGTAGTCTACGAGCAGTACTTC
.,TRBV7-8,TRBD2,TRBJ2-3,CASSSTLRGGGTDTQYF,TGTGCCAGCAGCTCTACCCTACGGGGGGGTGGCACAGATACGCAGTATTTT
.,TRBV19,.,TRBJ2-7,CASGGDNSYEQYF,TGTGCCAGTGGGGGGGACAACTCCTACGAGCAGTACTTC
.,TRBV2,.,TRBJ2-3,CASMAGRADTQYF,TGTGCCAGCATGGCGGGAAGAGCAGATACGCAGTATTTT
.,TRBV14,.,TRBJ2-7,CASSQASGSKLEQYF,TGTGCCAGCAGCCAAGCGTCAGGGAGCAAGCTCGAGCAGTACTTC
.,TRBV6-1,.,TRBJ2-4,CASSGVQIAKNIQYF,TGTGCCAGCAGTGGTGTTCAGATAGCCAAAAACATTCAGTACTTC
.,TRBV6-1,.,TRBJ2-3,CASRRGPGEVDTQYF,TGTGCCAGCAGAAGGGGGCCAGGGGAGGTAGATACGCAGTATTTT
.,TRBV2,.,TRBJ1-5,CASSAHEGSNQPQHF,TGTGCCAGCAGTGCCCACGAGGGGAGCAATCAGCCCCAGCATTTT
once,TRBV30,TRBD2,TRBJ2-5,CAWNKRGGETQYF,TGTGCCTGGAACAAGCGGGGTGGAGAGACCCAGTACTTC
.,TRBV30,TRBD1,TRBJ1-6,CAWSVGRSLDRGLGSPLHF,TGTGCCTGGAGTGTAGGGCGGTCTTTGGACAGGGGGCTTGGTTCACCCCTCCACTTT
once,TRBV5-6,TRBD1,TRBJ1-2,CASSLETGKTTYGYTF,TGTGCCAGCAGCTTGGAGACAGGGAAAACGACCTATGGCTACACCTTC
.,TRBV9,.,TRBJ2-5,CASSAGPHSRQETQYF,TGTGCCAGCAGCGCCGGGCCCCACAGCCGACAAGAGACCCAGTACTTC
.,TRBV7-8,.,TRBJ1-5,CASTIGGAYSNQPQHF,TGTGCCAGCACCATCGGGGGGGCTTATAGCAATCAGCCCCAGCATTTT
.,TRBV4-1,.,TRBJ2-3,CASSHSVGRTDTQYF,TGCGCCAGCAGCCATTCCGTGGGACGCACAGATACGCAGTATTTT
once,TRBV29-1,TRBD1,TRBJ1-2,CSVEAPTGVNGGYTF,TGCAGCGTTGAAGCTCCGACAGGGGTAAACGGAGGCTACACCTTC
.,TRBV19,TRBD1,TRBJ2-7,CASSVMSPGQGRYEQYF,TGTGCCAGTAGTGTGATGTCTCCGGGACAGGGGAGGTACGAGCAGTACTTC
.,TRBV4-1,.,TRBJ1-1,CASSHLLLRRGVPGDTEAFF,TGCGCCAGCAGCCATCTCCTCCTCAGGAGAGGGGTCCCTGGGGACACTGAAGCTTTCTTT
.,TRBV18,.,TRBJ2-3,CASSPPAADTQYF,TGTGCCAGCTCACCCCCGGCGGCAGATACGCAGTATTTT
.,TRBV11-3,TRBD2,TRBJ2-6,CASSLDRGLAGGNGANVLTF,TGTGCCAGCAGCTTAGATCGGGGACTAGCGGGAGGGAATGGGGCCAACGTCCTGACTTTC
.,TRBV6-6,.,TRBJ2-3,CASSYGGNTDTQYF,TGTGCCAGCAGTTACGGGGGTAACACAGATACGCAGTATTTT
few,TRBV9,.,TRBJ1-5,CASSVASHKVRVRDQPQHF,TGTGCCAGCAGCGTAGCGTCCCACAAGGTACGGGTAAGGGATCAGCCCCAGCATTTT
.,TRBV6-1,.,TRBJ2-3,CASSERGVGQYF,TGTGCCAGCAGTGAACGAGGGGTTGGGCAGTATTTT